Listed here are 23 T cell receptor beta chains from one sample, sequenced in a study of cytomegalovirus exposure and HLA in healthy donors. A multiplex PCR was run with 60 Vbeta primers and 13 Jbeta primers. Sequencing was performed with immunoSEQ multiplex PCR; in TCRdb, only in-frame clones are kept and a portion is missing. The sample contains around 170,000 clones, around 83% of which appear only once. Specimen: PBMCs. The receptors derive from a woman between 18 and 29 years old in good health and CMV-seronegative.

V gene TRBV6-6 combines with J gene TRBJ2-7; 7 nucleotides align to TRBD1. The CDR3 has 12 amino acids. After removal of 6 bases from V and 7 bases from J, the junction contained 6 bases not matched to a gene. Germline V gene lookup returns CDR1 MNHNY and CDR2 SVGAGI (reference sequence). The CDR3 bases are TGTGCCAGCAGCCGAGGGACAGATGAGCAGTACTTC. Translated: CASSRGTDEQYF.

The V and J genes are TRBV6-1 and TRBJ1-5; no definite D call. Germline CDR1 is MNHNS and CDR2 is SASEGT. The CDR3 consists of 17 residues. V was clipped by 2 bases and J by 0 bases, with 14 bases between them. The CDR3 sequence is CASSEIVQAISNQPQHF. The CDR3 nucleotides are TGTGCCAGCAGTGAAATAGTCCAGGCTATTAGCAATCAGCCCCAGCATTTT.

The chain couples TRBV5-6 to TRBJ2-7; 8 positions agree with TRBD1. The J segment lost 6 bases and the V segment lost 3 bases, leaving 5 bases of the junction unmatched. CDR3 length equals 13 residues. Germline V gene sequence: CDR1 SGHDT, CDR2 YYEEEE. CDR3 in DNA: TGTGCCAGCAGCTGGGGACAGGAAGGCGAGCAGTACTTC. It encodes CASSWGQEGEQYF.

V is TRBV5-6 and J is TRBJ1-5, with 9 bases fitting TRBD1. Germline V gene lookup returns CDR1 SGHDT and CDR2 YYEEEE. The CDR3 loop spans 15 amino acids. J gave up 7 bases and V 0 bases, and 5 bases lay outside the gene matches. The CDR3 protein is CASSLGTGVSQPQHF. CDR3 DNA sequence: TGTGCCAGCAGCTTGGGGACAGGGGTCTCACAGCCCCAGCATTTT.

V and J are TRBV18 and TRBJ2-1; 8 bases align to TRBD2. V was clipped by 7 bases and J by 3 bases; unmatched bases: 8. Germline V gene lookup returns CDR1 KGHSH and CDR2 LQKENI. This CDR3 region has 15 residues. CDR3 protein: CASFGALADYNEQFF. Here the CDR3 DNA reads TGTGCCAGCTTCGGGGCACTAGCGGACTACAATGAGCAGTTCTTC.

The V and J genes are TRBV7-3 and TRBJ1-1; possibly TRBD1 for D (5 bases). The germline gives CDR1 SGHTA, CDR2 FQGTGA. CDR3 length: 15 residues. V was pared by 6 bases and J by 5 bases, with 19 bases between. The CDR3 sequence: CASSREGTPGTEAFF. CDR3 nucleotides: TGTGCCAGCAGTCGGGAGGGGACCCCAGGGACTGAAGCTTTCTTT.

This CDR3 is CASSLGAGRDEKLFF. The CDR3 DNA reads TGCGCCAGCAGCTTGGGTGCAGGGAGGGATGAAAAACTGTTTTTT. The chain joins TRBV5-1 to TRBJ1-4; maybe TRBD1 (5 bases). This CDR3 spans 15 amino acids. Germline lookup yields CDR1 SGHRS and CDR2 YFSETQ. The germline V and J ends were trimmed by 0 bases and 6 bases, with 12 bases remaining between them.

V gene TRBV7-6 combines with J gene TRBJ2-3; D call uncertain. The V end lost 5 bases, the J end lost 7 bases, and 16 bases lay between the germline ends. Germline V CDR1 and CDR2: SGHVS, FNYEAQ. CDR3 length equals 14 residues. CDR3 amino acids: CASSPAQRANTQYF. Here the CDR3 DNA reads TGTGCCAGCAGCCCAGCGCAGCGTGCAAATACGCAGTATTTT. Full variable domain (missing parts from reference TRBV7-6 and TRBJ2-3): GAGVSQSPRYKVTKRGQDVALRCDPISGHVSLYWYRQALGQGPEFLTYFNYEAQQDKSGLPNDRFSAERPEGSISTLTIQRTEQRDSAMYRCASSPAQRANTQYFGPGTRLTVL.

A single count supports this clone. The CDR3 reads CASSFAGTYEQYF. The CDR3 DNA sequence: TGTGCCAGCAGCTTTGCAGGTACCTACGAGCAGTACTTC. The chain combines TRBV7-2 with TRBJ2-7; D is ambiguous. Germline assignment: CDR1 SGHTA and CDR2 FQGNSA. V was cut by 3 bases and J by 2 bases, with 8 bases left in between. The CDR3 totals 13 residues.

V gene TRBV18 combines with J gene TRBJ2-2; 9 bases fit TRBD2. Looked up from germline, CDR1 is KGHSH and CDR2 is LQKENI. The CDR3 covers 16 residues. The J segment lost 1 base and the V segment lost 1 base, leaving 1 base of the junction unmatched. The CDR3 DNA reads as TGTGCCAGCTCACCACAAGCGGGAGGGAACACCGGGGAGCTGTTTTTT. This codes for CASSPQAGGNTGELFF.

The rearrangement joins TRBV7-9 to TRBJ2-7; TRBD1 matches at 7 bases. The CDR3 spans 13 residues. Losses at the gene ends were 5 bases for V and 5 bases for J; bases not matched to a gene: 6. CDR1 is SEHNR and CDR2 is FQNEAQ in the germline V gene (reference sequence). CDR3 sequence (DNA): TGTGCCAGCAGCCCTTGGACAGGCAACGAGCAGTACTTC. Its protein product is CASSPWTGNEQYF.

The gene calls are TRBV19 and TRBJ2-3, with 12 bases fitting TRBD2. This CDR3 comprises 18 residues. V shed 6 bases and J 4 bases; nucleotides not matched to a gene: 14. Per germline, CDR1 LNHDA and CDR2 SQIVND (reference sequence). CDR3 in DNA: TGTGCCAGTAGGCGGACGTCGCCGGGACTAGCGGGTCCAGATACGCAGTATTTT. Protein: CASRRTSPGLAGPDTQYF.

This chain uses TRBV5-8 with TRBJ1-2; possible D gene TRBD1, 5 bases. From germline, CDR1 is SGHTS and CDR2 YDEGEE. Trimming shortened V by 4 bases and J by 5 bases, and 9 bases separated the two germline ends. The CDR3 contains 12 residues. This CDR3 reads CASSPGFYGYTF. For the CDR3, the DNA is TGTGCCAGCAGCCCAGGGTTTTATGGCTACACCTTC.

This clone was recorded a few times. The chain combines TRBV5-1 with TRBJ2-3; TRBD2 might be the D (5 bases). The CDR3 length is 15 residues. V lost 2 bases, J lost 0 bases, and 10 bases lay in between. Germline V gene sequence: CDR1 SGHRS, CDR2 YFSETQ. This CDR3 reads CASSFGGPSTDTQYF. CDR3 in DNA: TGCGCCAGCAGCTTCGGCGGGCCTAGCACAGATACGCAGTATTTT.

The chain combines TRBV6-1 with TRBJ1-2; the D is unclear. Germline CDR1 is MNHNS and CDR2 is SASEGT. Trimming cost V 6 bases and J 8 bases, with 19 bases left between them. The CDR3 sequence is 14 residues long. The CDR3 DNA sequence: TGTGCCAGCAGCCTCACTACGGGTGGAGAGGGCTACACCTTC. Translating gives CASSLTTGGEGYTF.

This rearrangement joins TRBV28 to TRBJ1-1, with unresolved D. Germline assignment: CDR1 MDHEN and CDR2 SYDVKM. V was clipped by 4 bases and J by 5 bases, with 14 bases between them. This CDR3 comprises 14 residues. In DNA, the CDR3 is TGTGCCAGCAGTTCCGTGCGAGGGAAGACTGAAGCTTTCTTT. It encodes CASSSVRGKTEAFF.

V usage is TRBV27 and J usage is TRBJ1-2, with a weak D call TRBD1 (5 bases). The V gene's germline CDR1 is MNHEY and CDR2 SMNVEV (reference sequence). The CDR3 runs to 16 residues. Deletions cut 0 bases from V and 4 bases from J, with 15 bases between. The DNA for the CDR3 is TGTGCCAGCAGTTTATCGATAGCCAGGGATGGCTATGGCTACACCTTC. This sequence encodes CASSLSIARDGYGYTF.

CDR3 nucleotide sequence: TGTGCCAGCAGTTTAACGGGGGGTGGCTACACCTTC. This encodes CASSLTGGGYTF. This chain connects TRBV27 to TRBJ1-2, with a tentative D call TRBD1 (5 bases). CDR1 is MNHEY and CDR2 is SMNVEV in the germline V gene (reference sequence). V was pared by 2 bases and J by 7 bases, with 8 bases between. This CDR3 has 12 residues.

The CDR3 spells CASSEGYPGLAGAGRTGELFF. The CDR3 nucleotides read TGTGCCAGTAGTGAAGGCTACCCGGGACTAGCGGGAGCAGGGCGGACCGGGGAGCTGTTTTTT. J is TRBJ2-2 and V is TRBV19; 14 bases line up with TRBD2. This CDR3 has 21 residues. The V and J ends lost 5 bases and 5 bases, in that order; junction bases with no gene match: 19. Germline CDR1 reads LNHDA; CDR2 reads SQIVND (reference sequence).

This rearrangement joins TRBV5-1 to TRBJ2-5; tentative D call: TRBD1 (5 bases). Germline lookup yields CDR1 SGHRS and CDR2 YFSETQ. The CDR3 spans 13 residues. V shed 0 bases and J shed 4 bases, with 7 bases lying between them. This chain's CDR3 is CASSLGQTETQYF. CDR3 in DNA: TGCGCCAGCAGCTTGGGACAGACAGAGACCCAGTACTTC.

This sequence joins TRBV6-1 and TRBJ2-5, with a tentative D call TRBD1 (6 bases). V dropped 7 bases and J dropped 3 bases, with 9 bases sitting between them. Per the germline V gene, CDR1 is MNHNS and CDR2 is SASEGT. This CDR3 is 12 amino acids long. For the CDR3, the DNA is TGTGCCAGCAATGACAGGAAAGAGACCCAGTACTTC. Translated: CASNDRKETQYF.

This chain links TRBV5-1 with TRBJ2-1; D gene uncertain. V gave up 1 base and J gave up 8 bases, with 4 bases separating them. The CDR3 has 11 amino acids. Germline CDR1 reads SGHRS; CDR2 reads YFSETQ. The CDR3 loop reads CASSLTDEQFF. CDR3 bases: TGCGCCAGCAGCTTGACAGATGAGCAGTTCTTC.

The J gene is TRBJ2-7, the V gene TRBV6-5, with TRBD1 identical over 7 bases. The junction had 15 bases not matched to a gene; V was cut back by 4 bases and J by 9 bases. The germline CDR1 and CDR2 sequences are MNHEY and SVGAGI. This CDR3 contains 15 residues. CDR3: CASSSPDRLRGGQYF. The CDR3 DNA is TGTGCCAGCAGTTCCCCGGACAGGCTAAGAGGAGGGCAGTACTTC.